This is a list of T cell receptor beta chains from one sample in a study of CD8 T cells in ankylosing spondylitis. TCRdb reprocessed the 5' RACE reads via MiXCR and lists one record per CDR3 protein. The sample has roughly 200,000 distinct CDR3 sequences, around 13% seen once. The sequencing input was blood, either unsorted or a sorted T cell fraction (not recorded which). The receptors come from a male donor with ankylosing spondylitis or in good health (not recorded which). The CDR3 runs from the conserved cysteine through the conserved F or W. The order of the fields is CDR3 length, V gene, J gene, clone size, D gene, CDR3 DNA, CDR3 protein. A D gene is named only where the DNA matches it firmly. Rows may omit the clone size; those that give it use once, few, many or a size class.

length: 15
V: TRBV15
J: TRBJ2-7
size: -
D: -
DNA: TGTGCCACCAGCAGAGTAACAGGGAACGCCTACGAGCAGTACTTC
CDR3: CATSRVTGNAYEQYF

length: 16
V: TRBV10-1
J: TRBJ2-1
size: -
D: -
DNA: TGCGCCAGCAGTGAGTCCGCCGGGGCCCTCTACAATGAGCAGTTCTTC
CDR3: CASSESAGALYNEQFF

length: 15
V: TRBV20-1
J: TRBJ2-7
size: few
D: -
DNA: TGCAGTGCTAGTCAGGGAACATCAAGATTTTCCGAGCAGTACTTC
CDR3: CSASQGTSRFSEQYF

length: 15
V: TRBV11-2
J: TRBJ1-5
size: -
D: -
DNA: TGTGCCAGCAGCTTGACAGGTCTTAGCAATCAGCCCCAGCATTTT
CDR3: CASSLTGLSNQPQHF

length: 16
V: TRBV5-6
J: TRBJ2-3
size: few
D: -
DNA: TGTGCCAGCAGCTGGGAGGACGGAACTAGCACAGATACGCAGTATTTT
CDR3: CASSWEDGTSTDTQYF

length: 15
V: TRBV27
J: TRBJ2-5
size: few
D: -
DNA: TGTGCCAGCAGTTTTTTGCCGGACAGTAAAGAGACCCAGTACTTC
CDR3: CASSFLPDSKETQYF

length: 14
V: TRBV20-1
J: TRBJ2-7
size: -
D: TRBD1
DNA: TGCAGTGCTTCGAGACAGGGGCGCCGGGACGAGCAGTACTTC
CDR3: CSASRQGRRDEQYF

length: 15
V: TRBV6-1
J: TRBJ1-2
size: many
D: -
DNA: TGTGCCAGCAGCGCCGGGACGGCGACAAACTATGGCTACACCTTC
CDR3: CASSAGTATNYGYTF

length: 17
V: TRBV14
J: TRBJ1-3
size: few
D: -
DNA: TGTGCCAGCAAACCAAGTCCGGGGCCAAGCTCTGGAAACACCATATATTTT
CDR3: CASKPSPGPSSGNTIYF

length: 15
V: TRBV6-1
J: TRBJ1-2
size: -
D: TRBD1
DNA: TGTGCCAGCACTCTGAACCCTTGGACAGGGTCGGGCTACACCTTC
CDR3: CASTLNPWTGSGYTF

length: 20
V: TRBV5-1
J: TRBJ2-2
size: -
D: TRBD1
DNA: TGCGCCAGCAGCCGGTTCTCCGGGACAGGGGGATCCGCGAACACCGGGGAGCTGTTTTTT
CDR3: CASSRFSGTGGSANTGELFF

length: 14
V: TRBV9
J: TRBJ2-1
size: -
D: TRBD2
DNA: TGTGCCAGCAGCGTAGGGAGCGGGGCGAATGAGCAGTTCTTC
CDR3: CASSVGSGANEQFF

length: 17
V: TRBV5-1
J: TRBJ2-3
size: -
D: TRBD1
DNA: TGCGCCAGCAGCTTGGAGAGAGGGGGCTCGGGCACAGATACGCAGTATTTT
CDR3: CASSLERGGSGTDTQYF

length: 13
V: TRBV7-9
J: TRBJ1-2
size: -
D: TRBD1
DNA: TGTGCCAGCTCTCCAGGGGGGATCTATGGCTACACCTTC
CDR3: CASSPGGIYGYTF

length: 16
V: TRBV6-1
J: TRBJ2-5
size: -
D: TRBD2
DNA: TGTGCCAGCAGTCCTATGTCGGGACTAGCTGGAGAGACCCAGTACTTC
CDR3: CASSPMSGLAGETQYF

length: 14
V: TRBV7-9
J: TRBJ2-7
size: -
D: -
DNA: TGTGCCAGCAGGGACTGGGGACCCCTGGACGAGCAGTACTTC
CDR3: CASRDWGPLDEQYF

length: 14
V: TRBV10-3
J: TRBJ2-1
size: few
D: -
DNA: TGTGCCATCAGTGAGTACCGGGGCCTAAATGAGCAGTTCTTC
CDR3: CAISEYRGLNEQFF

length: 14
V: TRBV5-6
J: TRBJ2-2
size: many
D: -
DNA: TGTGCCAGCAGCTTGGGACAGCACACCGGGGAGCTGTTTTTT
CDR3: CASSLGQHTGELFF

length: 11
V: TRBV5-5
J: TRBJ1-1
size: many
D: -
DNA: TGTGCCAGCAGCTCCCACACCGTGGCTTTCTTT
CDR3: CASSSHTVAFF

length: 14
V: TRBV15
J: TRBJ2-5
size: few
D: -
DNA: TGTGCCACCAGCAGTGGGACTTCCCAAGAGACCCAGTACTTC
CDR3: CATSSGTSQETQYF

length: 14
V: TRBV7-9
J: TRBJ1-1
size: -
D: -
DNA: TGTGCCAGCAGCCCTCAGGCAACGAACACTGAAGCTTTCTTT
CDR3: CASSPQATNTEAFF

length: 11
V: TRBV5-1
J: TRBJ2-7
size: few
D: -
DNA: TGCGCCAGCAGCTGGGGGCACGAGCAGTACTTC
CDR3: CASSWGHEQYF

length: 14
V: TRBV20-1
J: TRBJ1-2
size: -
D: -
DNA: TGCAGTGCTCCCTCCAGGGAGGATAACTATGGCTACACCTTC
CDR3: CSAPSREDNYGYTF

length: 15
V: TRBV20-1
J: TRBJ2-1
size: -
D: TRBD2
DNA: TGCAGTGCTAGCCCGCGAGCGGGAGGCTACAATGAGCAGTTCTTC
CDR3: CSASPRAGGYNEQFF

length: 14
V: TRBV18
J: TRBJ2-7
size: -
D: TRBD2
DNA: TGTGCCAGCTCACCAGAAGCGGGACCCTACGAGCAGTACTTC
CDR3: CASSPEAGPYEQYF

length: 16
V: TRBV6-5
J: TRBJ2-5
size: few
D: TRBD1
DNA: TGTGCCAGCAGTTCTGTCCCGGGACAGGGTAGGGAGACCCAGTACTTC
CDR3: CASSSVPGQGRETQYF

length: 17
V: TRBV29-1
J: TRBJ2-2
size: many
D: TRBD1
DNA: TGCAGCGTCGGGGCCGGGACAGCTTACGAGAACACCGGGGAGCTGTTTTTT
CDR3: CSVGAGTAYENTGELFF

length: 13
V: TRBV6-5
J: TRBJ1-2
size: few
D: -
DNA: TGTGCCAGCAGTTACACGTCAAACTATGGCTACACCTTC
CDR3: CASSYTSNYGYTF

length: 13
V: TRBV10-2
J: TRBJ2-5
size: many
D: TRBD2
DNA: TGCGCCAGCAGAGGACTAGCGGGAGAGACCCAGTACTTC
CDR3: CASRGLAGETQYF

length: 16
V: TRBV7-9
J: TRBJ2-5
size: few
D: -
DNA: TGTGCCAGCAGCTTAGCGAACGGCCTCAACGGAGAGACCCAGTACTTC
CDR3: CASSLANGLNGETQYF

length: 12
V: TRBV30
J: TRBJ2-7
size: -
D: -
DNA: TGTGCCTGGAGCGGTTTCGCCTACGAGCAGTACTTC
CDR3: CAWSGFAYEQYF

length: 14
V: TRBV10-3
J: TRBJ2-3
size: few
D: -
DNA: TGTGCCATCAGTGAGAGGGAGGGCACAGATACGCAGTATTTT
CDR3: CAISEREGTDTQYF

length: 14
V: TRBV27
J: TRBJ2-7
size: few
D: -
DNA: TGTGCCAGCGGGGTAGGGACTGTAACCTACGAGCAGTACTTC
CDR3: CASGVGTVTYEQYF

length: 17
V: TRBV3-1
J: TRBJ2-5
size: few
D: TRBD2
DNA: TGTGCCAGCAGCGATAGTCGGACTAGCGGGGGCGGGGAGACCCAGTACTTC
CDR3: CASSDSRTSGGGETQYF

length: 14
V: TRBV2
J: TRBJ2-7
size: -
D: TRBD1
DNA: TGTGCCAGCAGCGCACCTGACAGGGCCTACGAGCAGTACTTC
CDR3: CASSAPDRAYEQYF

length: 13
V: TRBV27
J: TRBJ2-6
size: -
D: -
DNA: TGTGCCAGCTTGGGGGCTGGGGCCAACGTCCTGACTTTC
CDR3: CASLGAGANVLTF

length: 16
V: TRBV4-1
J: TRBJ1-5
size: few
D: -
DNA: TGCGCCAGCAGCCAAGAATCAGGAGACACGGATCAGCCCCAGCATTTT
CDR3: CASSQESGDTDQPQHF

length: 13
V: TRBV19
J: TRBJ1-1
size: many
D: -
DNA: TGTGCCAGCAGTCCGGGGCTAAACACTGAAGCTTTCTTT
CDR3: CASSPGLNTEAFF

length: 14
V: TRBV5-6
J: TRBJ2-1
size: -
D: -
DNA: TGTGCCAGCAGCTTGGAGGCTAGCAGCGATGAGCAGTTCTTC
CDR3: CASSLEASSDEQFF

length: 17
V: TRBV27
J: TRBJ2-7
size: -
D: TRBD1
DNA: TGTGCCAGCAGCCTCTCGGGACAGGGGATTCCCTCCTACGAGCAGTACTTC
CDR3: CASSLSGQGIPSYEQYF

length: 21
V: TRBV3-1
J: TRBJ2-1
size: many
D: TRBD2
DNA: TGTGCCAGCAGCCAGTCGCCGGGACTAGCGGGAGACCCAGGAAGCTACAATGAGCAGTTCTTC
CDR3: CASSQSPGLAGDPGSYNEQFF